These 4 T cell receptor beta chains share one sample of origin, sequenced in a study of shared clonotypes between healthy human individuals. The assay was immunoSEQ multiplex PCR, and TCRdb's table has in-frame clones only and misses some. Of roughly 700,000 clones in the sample, approximately 74% were seen once. Sequenced material: memory CD4+ T cells sorted from blood. Subset here: CD45RA-negative fraction. The receptor set was obtained from a woman in her twenties or thirties in good health.

The chain has TRBV19 and TRBJ1-3; no definite D call. Germline V gene sequence: CDR1 LNHDA, CDR2 SQIVND (reference sequence). Trimming removed 6 bases from V and 0 bases from J, with 9 bases in between. CDR3 size: 14 residues. This CDR3 is CASRNARSGNTIYF. Written as DNA, the CDR3 is TGTGCCAGTAGGAACGCCCGCTCTGGAAACACCATATATTTT.

The chain couples TRBV28 to TRBJ2-7; 9 nucleotides align to TRBD2. The CDR3 has 15 amino acids. Germline V gene lookup returns CDR1 MDHEN and CDR2 SYDVKM. With 6 bases clipped from V and 5 bases from J, the junction kept 11 bases outside the gene matches. DNA for the CDR3: TGTGCCAGCAGATCAGCGGGAGGTTTTTCGAACGAGCAGTACTTC. Translating gives CASRSAGGFSNEQYF.

CDR3 DNA: TGTGCCAGCAGCCGCGGACTAGCGGGAGTGTACACAGATACGCAGTATTTT. Translating it yields CASSRGLAGVYTDTQYF. The chain uses TRBV28 and TRBJ2-3; 13 positions match TRBD2. The ends lost 6 bases at V and 2 bases at J; junction bases unmatched: 8. Looked up from germline, CDR1 is MDHEN and CDR2 is SYDVKM. The CDR3 runs 17 residues.

The count of this clone is one. The chain links TRBV11-2 to TRBJ2-2; no reliable D call. The CDR3 sequence is 13 residues long. Between the trimmed V and J ends, which lost 6 bases and 3 bases, there was a span of 8 bases. CDR1 is SGHAT, CDR2 FQNNGV, per germline. The DNA for the CDR3 is TGTGCCAGCAGTGGCGTGCACACCGGGGAGCTGTTTTTT. This translates into CASSGVHTGELFF.